This T cell receptor beta chain was retrieved from a study of blood T cell repertoires in COVID-19. Looking at the study overall: Whether acute or convalescent, the COVID-19 samples came from the United States, Italy and Spain. PBMCs, B-cell-depleted T cells, or T cells provided the cDNA or gDNA that made up the material.

Germline CDR1 reads LGHDT; CDR2 reads YNNKEL (reference sequence). Trimming removed 1 base from V and 5 bases from J, with 8 bases in between. The CDR3 totals 14 residues. Original analysis: Reference gene primer amplification gave estimated nucleated cell counts. Clones were read by immunoSEQ multiplex PCR, and TCRdb kept only the in-frame ones, dropping some. The DNA gave D and trimming, while V, J and clone size come from that table. The repertoire holds about 230,000 clones, with 75% to 85% as singletons. The chain couples TRBV3-1 (or the pseudogene TRBV3-2) to TRBJ1-4; D gene unclear. The sequenced sample was peripheral blood. The sequence was obtained from a man in his forties who had recovered from COVID-19. The CDR3 nucleotides are TGTGCCAGCAGCCAAGGGCACAGCAATGAAAAACTGTTTTTT. It translates to CASSQGHSNEKLFF.